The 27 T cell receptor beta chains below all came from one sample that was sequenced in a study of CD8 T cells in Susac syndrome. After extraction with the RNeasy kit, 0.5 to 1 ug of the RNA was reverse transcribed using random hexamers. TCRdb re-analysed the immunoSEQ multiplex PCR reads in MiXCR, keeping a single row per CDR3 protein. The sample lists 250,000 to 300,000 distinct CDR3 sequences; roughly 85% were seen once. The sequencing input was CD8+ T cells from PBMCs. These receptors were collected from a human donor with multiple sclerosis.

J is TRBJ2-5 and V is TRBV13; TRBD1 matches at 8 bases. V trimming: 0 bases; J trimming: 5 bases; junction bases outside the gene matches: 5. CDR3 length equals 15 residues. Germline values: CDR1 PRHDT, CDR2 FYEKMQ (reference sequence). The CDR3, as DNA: TGTGCCAGCAGCTTAGGCAGGGGGCGCGTGGAGACCCAGTACTTC. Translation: CASSLGRGRVETQYF.

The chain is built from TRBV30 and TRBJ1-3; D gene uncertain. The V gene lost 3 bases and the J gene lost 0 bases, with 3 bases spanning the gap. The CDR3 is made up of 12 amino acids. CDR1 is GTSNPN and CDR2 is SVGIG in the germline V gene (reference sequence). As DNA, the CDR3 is TGTGCCTGGAGGGGCTCTGGAAACACCATATATTTT. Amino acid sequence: CAWRGSGNTIYF.

Here the CDR3 DNA reads TGTGCCAGCAGTACCAGGGTGACTCGATCAGGGGATGAGCAGTTCTTC. Translating gives CASSTRVTRSGDEQFF. The chain recombines TRBV27 with TRBJ2-1, with TRBD1 as a possible D gene (6 bases). The CDR3 length is 16 residues. The V gene lost 5 bases and the J gene lost 8 bases, with 22 bases spanning the gap. Looked up from germline, CDR1 is MNHEY and CDR2 is SMNVEV (reference sequence).

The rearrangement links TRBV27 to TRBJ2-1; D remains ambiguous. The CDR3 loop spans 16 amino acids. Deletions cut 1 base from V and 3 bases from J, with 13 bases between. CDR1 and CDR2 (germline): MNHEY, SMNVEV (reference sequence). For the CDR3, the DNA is TGTGCCAGCAGTTTATTGTTAGGGTCGTACTACAATGAGCAGTTCTTC. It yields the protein CASSLLLGSYYNEQFF.

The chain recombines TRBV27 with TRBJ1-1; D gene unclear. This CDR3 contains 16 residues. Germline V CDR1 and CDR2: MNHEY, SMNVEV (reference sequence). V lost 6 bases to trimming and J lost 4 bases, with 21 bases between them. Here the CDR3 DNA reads TGTGCCAGCAGCCTAATCACGGCTTTGGGGTCCACTGAAGCTTTCTTT. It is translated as CASSLITALGSTEAFF.

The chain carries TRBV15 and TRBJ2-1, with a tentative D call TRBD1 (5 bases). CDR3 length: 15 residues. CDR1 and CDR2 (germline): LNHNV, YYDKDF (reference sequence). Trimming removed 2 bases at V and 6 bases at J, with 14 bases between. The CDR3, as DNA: TGTGCCACCAGCAGAAAAGGGGATGCCCCCAATGAGCAGTTCTTC. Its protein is CATSRKGDAPNEQFF.

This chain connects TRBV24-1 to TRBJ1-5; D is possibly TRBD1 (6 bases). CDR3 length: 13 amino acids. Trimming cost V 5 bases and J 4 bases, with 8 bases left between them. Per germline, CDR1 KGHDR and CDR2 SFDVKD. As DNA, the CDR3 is TGTGCCACCAGTGTAAGGGGGAATCAGCCCCAGCATTTT. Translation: CATSVRGNQPQHF.

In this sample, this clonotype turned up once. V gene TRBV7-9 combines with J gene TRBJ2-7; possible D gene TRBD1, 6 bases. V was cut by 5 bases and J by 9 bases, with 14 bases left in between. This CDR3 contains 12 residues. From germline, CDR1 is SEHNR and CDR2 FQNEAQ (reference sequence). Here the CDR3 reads CASSAGDTLQYF. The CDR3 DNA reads TGTGCCAGCAGCGCAGGGGACACCCTGCAGTACTTC.

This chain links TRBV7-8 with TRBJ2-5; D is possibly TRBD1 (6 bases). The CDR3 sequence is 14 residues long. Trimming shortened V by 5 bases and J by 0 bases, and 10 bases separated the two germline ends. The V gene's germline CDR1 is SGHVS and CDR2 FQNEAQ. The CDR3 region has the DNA TGTGCCAGCAGCACTGGACAGTACCAAGAGACCCAGTACTTC. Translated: CASSTGQYQETQYF.

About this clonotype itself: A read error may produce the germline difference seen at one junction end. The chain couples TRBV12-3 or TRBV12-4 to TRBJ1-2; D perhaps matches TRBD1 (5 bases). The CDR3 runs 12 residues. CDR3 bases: TGTGCCAGCAGTGCCGGGGGGATGGACGGACGCTTC. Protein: CASSAGGMDGRF.

This CDR3 is CASSSVGVPVETQYF. The CDR3 DNA reads TGTGCCAGCAGCTCCGTGGGAGTACCGGTGGAGACCCAGTACTTC. This rearrangement joins TRBV27 to TRBJ2-5, with D possibly being TRBD2 (5 bases). In germline, CDR1 is MNHEY, CDR2 SMNVEV (reference sequence). The CDR3 spans 15 residues. V lost 6 bases to trimming and J lost 5 bases, with 19 bases between them.

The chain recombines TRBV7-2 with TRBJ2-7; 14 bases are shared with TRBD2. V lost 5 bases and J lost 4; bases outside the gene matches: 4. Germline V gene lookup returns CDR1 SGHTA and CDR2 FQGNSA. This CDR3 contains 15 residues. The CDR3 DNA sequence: TGTGCCAGCAGCCCTGGGACTAGCGGGAGATACGAGCAGTACTTC. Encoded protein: CASSPGTSGRYEQYF.

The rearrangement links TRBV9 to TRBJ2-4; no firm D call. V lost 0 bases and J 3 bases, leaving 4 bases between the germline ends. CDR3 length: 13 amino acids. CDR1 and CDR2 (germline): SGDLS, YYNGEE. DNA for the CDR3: TGTGCCAGCAGCGTAGCCGTCAAAAACATTCAGTACTTC. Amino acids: CASSVAVKNIQYF.

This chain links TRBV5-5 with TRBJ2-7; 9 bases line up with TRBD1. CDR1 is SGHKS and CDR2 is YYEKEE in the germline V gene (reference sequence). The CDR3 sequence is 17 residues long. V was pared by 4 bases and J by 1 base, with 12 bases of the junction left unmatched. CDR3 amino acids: CASSPQGGTGTSYEQYF. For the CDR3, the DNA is TGTGCCAGCAGCCCACAGGGCGGGACAGGGACTTCCTACGAGCAGTACTTC.

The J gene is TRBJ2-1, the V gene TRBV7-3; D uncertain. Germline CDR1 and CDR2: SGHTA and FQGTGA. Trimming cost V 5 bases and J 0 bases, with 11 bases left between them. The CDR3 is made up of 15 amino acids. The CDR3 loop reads CASSPRASSYNEQFF. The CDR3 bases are TGTGCCAGCAGCCCAAGGGCTAGCTCCTACAATGAGCAGTTCTTC.

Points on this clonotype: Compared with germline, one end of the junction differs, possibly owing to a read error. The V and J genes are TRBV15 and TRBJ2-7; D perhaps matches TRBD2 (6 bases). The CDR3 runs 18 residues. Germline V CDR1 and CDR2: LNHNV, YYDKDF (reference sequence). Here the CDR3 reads CAISRVGLSSGSSYEQYF. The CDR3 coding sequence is TGTGCCATCAGCAGAGTAGGTCTAAGTAGCGGAAGCTCCTACGAGCAGTACTTC.

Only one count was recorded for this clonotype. CDR3 region: CASSQPWRTSGYEQYF. The CDR3 bases are TGCGCCAGCAGCCAACCTTGGAGGACTAGCGGCTACGAGCAGTACTTC. This sequence joins TRBV4-1 and TRBJ2-7, with 10 bases matching TRBD2. The CDR3 sequence is 16 residues long. CDR1 is MGHRA, CDR2 YSYEKL, per germline. V lost 2 bases, J lost 3 bases, and 7 bases stayed unmatched.

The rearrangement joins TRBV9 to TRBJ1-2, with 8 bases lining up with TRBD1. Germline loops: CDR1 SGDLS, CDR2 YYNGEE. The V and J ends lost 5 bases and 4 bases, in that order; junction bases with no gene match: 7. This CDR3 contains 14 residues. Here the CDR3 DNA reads TGTGCCAGCAGTAGCCAAGACAGGGGCTATGGCTACACCTTC. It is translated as CASSSQDRGYGYTF.

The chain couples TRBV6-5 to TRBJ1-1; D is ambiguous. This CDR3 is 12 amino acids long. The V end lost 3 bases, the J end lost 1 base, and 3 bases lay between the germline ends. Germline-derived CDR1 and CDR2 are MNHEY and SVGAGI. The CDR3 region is CASSYQNTEAFF. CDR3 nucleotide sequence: TGTGCCAGCAGTTATCAGAACACTGAAGCTTTCTTT.

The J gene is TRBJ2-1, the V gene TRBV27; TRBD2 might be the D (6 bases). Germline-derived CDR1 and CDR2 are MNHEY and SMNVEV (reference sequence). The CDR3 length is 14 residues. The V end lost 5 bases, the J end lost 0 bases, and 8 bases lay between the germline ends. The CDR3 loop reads CASSSGYSYNEQFF. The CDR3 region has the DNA TGTGCCAGCAGTAGCGGGTACTCCTACAATGAGCAGTTCTTC.

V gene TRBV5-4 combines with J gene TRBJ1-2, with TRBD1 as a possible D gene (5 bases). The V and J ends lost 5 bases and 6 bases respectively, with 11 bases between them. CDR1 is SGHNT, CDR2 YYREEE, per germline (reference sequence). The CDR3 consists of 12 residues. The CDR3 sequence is CASRIGVDGYTF. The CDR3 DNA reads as TGTGCCAGCAGGATAGGGGTCGATGGCTACACCTTC.

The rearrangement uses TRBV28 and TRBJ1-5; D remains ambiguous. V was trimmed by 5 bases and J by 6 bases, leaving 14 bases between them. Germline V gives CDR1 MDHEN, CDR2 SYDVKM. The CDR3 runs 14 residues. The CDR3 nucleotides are TGTGCCAGCAGTCCATTGGATCCGGGTCAGCCCCAGCATTTT. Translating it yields CASSPLDPGQPQHF.

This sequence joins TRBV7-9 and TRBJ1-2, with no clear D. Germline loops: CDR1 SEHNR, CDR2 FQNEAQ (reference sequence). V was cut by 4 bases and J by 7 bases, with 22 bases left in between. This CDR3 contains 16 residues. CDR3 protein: CASSSPLLPQRGGYTF. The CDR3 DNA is TGTGCCAGCAGCTCCCCCCTTCTCCCGCAGAGAGGTGGCTACACCTTC.

CDR3 loop: CASSFGTGVLGNEKLFF. The CDR3, as DNA: TGTGCCAGCAGCTTCGGGACAGGGGTTTTGGGTAACGAAAAACTGTTTTTT. The chain is built from TRBV5-6 and TRBJ1-4, with TRBD1 matching over 10 bases. The CDR3 spans 17 residues. Trimming removed 2 bases from V and 8 bases from J; junction bases left unmatched: 12. Per the germline V gene, CDR1 is SGHDT and CDR2 is YYEEEE.

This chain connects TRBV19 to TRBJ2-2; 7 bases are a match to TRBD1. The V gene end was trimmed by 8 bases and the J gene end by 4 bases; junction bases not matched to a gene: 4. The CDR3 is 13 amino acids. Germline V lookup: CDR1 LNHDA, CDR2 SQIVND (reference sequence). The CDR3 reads CASRRGFTGELFF. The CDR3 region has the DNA TGTGCCAGTCGCAGGGGGTTCACCGGGGAGCTGTTTTTT. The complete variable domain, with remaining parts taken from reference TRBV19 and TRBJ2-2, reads DGGITQSPKYLFRKEGQNVTLSCEQNLNHDAMYWYRQDPGQGLRLIYYSQIVNDFQKGDIAEGYSVSREKKESFPLTVTSAQKNPTAFYLCASRRGFTGELFFGEGSRLTVL.

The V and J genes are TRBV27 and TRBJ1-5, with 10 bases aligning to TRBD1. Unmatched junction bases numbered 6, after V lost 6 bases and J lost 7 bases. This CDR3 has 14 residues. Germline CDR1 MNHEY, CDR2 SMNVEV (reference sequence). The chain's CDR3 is CASSPTGGLQPQHF. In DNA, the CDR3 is TGTGCCAGCAGCCCGACAGGGGGCTTGCAGCCCCAGCATTTT.

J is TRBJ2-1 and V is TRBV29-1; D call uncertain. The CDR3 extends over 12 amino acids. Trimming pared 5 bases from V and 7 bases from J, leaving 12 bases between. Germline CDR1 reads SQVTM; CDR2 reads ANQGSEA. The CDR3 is CSVPDSPNEQFF. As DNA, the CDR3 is TGCAGCGTTCCGGATTCGCCTAATGAGCAGTTCTTC.